The 31 T cell receptor beta chains in this list originate from one sample, sequenced in a study of identical twins. TCRdb recomputed calls from the 5' RACE reads with MiXCR, one row per CDR3 protein. The data contain about 520,000 distinct CDR3 sequences, 22% of them seen just once; the ten biggest clones take up about 0.91%. These sequences were also reported in another study, on T cells expressing NK-cell markers.

Material for sequencing was CD4+ T cells sorted from blood. The origin of the receptors is a woman younger than 35 in good health.

This chain connects TRBV20-1 to TRBJ2-3; 7 nucleotides align to TRBD2. This CDR3 is built from 14 residues. The V gene's germline CDR1 is DFQATT and CDR2 SNEGSKA (reference sequence). Trimming cost V 6 bases and J 3 bases; bases outside gene matches: 9. The CDR3 region is CSAYRAGKTDTQYF. The CDR3 nucleotides read TGCAGTGCCTACCGAGCGGGGAAAACAGATACGCAGTATTTT.

The J gene is TRBJ2-1, the V gene TRBV5-1; D gene uncertain. V lost 1 base and J 7 bases, leaving 12 bases between the germline ends. The CDR3 runs 14 residues. The germline gives CDR1 SGHRS, CDR2 YFSETQ. Written as DNA, the CDR3 is TGCGCCAGCAGCTTGACACCCGGAAGGAATGAGCAGTTCTTC. Amino acid sequence: CASSLTPGRNEQFF.

The gene calls are TRBV6-5 and TRBJ2-3; TRBD2 agrees at 9 bases. The V segment lost 2 bases and the J segment 2 bases; nucleotides outside the gene matches: 11. Germline values: CDR1 MNHEY, CDR2 SVGAGI. The CDR3 runs to 18 residues. CDR3 bases: TGTGCCAGCAGTTACATGGTCGGGTCTAGCGGGACCACAGATACGCAGTATTTT. Translation gives CASSYMVGSSGTTDTQYF.

The CDR3 region has the DNA TGTGCCAGCAGTTTCCGCCCACCGGGAATCAATTCCCTCTCTGGAAACACCATATATTTT. This sequence encodes CASSFRPPGINSLSGNTIYF. This sequence joins TRBV6-2 or TRBV6-3 and TRBJ1-3; D is ambiguous. CDR1 and CDR2 from the germline V gene are MNHEY and SVGEGT. The CDR3 runs 20 residues. V was pared by 4 bases and J by 0 bases, with 25 bases between.

The gene calls are TRBV5-1 and TRBJ1-1; D is undetermined. With 0 bases removed from V and 0 bases from J, the gap between germline ends came to 9 bases. Germline V gives CDR1 SGHRS, CDR2 YFSETQ. The CDR3 has 15 residues. CDR3 in DNA: TGCGCCAGCAGCTTGGTTAGACACCTGAACACTGAAGCTTTCTTT. Protein: CASSLVRHLNTEAFF.

This clonotype was observed a few times. The chain carries TRBV3-1 and TRBJ2-1; 7 bases are shared with TRBD2. The CDR3 extends over 18 amino acids. Germline-derived CDR1 and CDR2 are LGHDT and YNNKEL (reference sequence). Trimming took 5 bases from V and 0 from J; bases not matched to a gene: 13. The CDR3, as DNA: TGTGCCAGCAGCAAAGGCGGTACTAGCGCGAGCTCCTACAATGAGCAGTTCTTC. It codes for CASSKGGTSASSYNEQFF.

The rearrangement joins TRBV5-1 to TRBJ2-5; 10 bases agree with TRBD2. Per germline, CDR1 SGHRS and CDR2 YFSETQ. This CDR3 spans 15 amino acids. Trimming at V came to 4 bases and at J to 3 bases, leaving 6 bases not matched to a gene. The CDR3 DNA is TGCGCCAGCAGCAATACCGGGACTAGCGAAGAGACCCAGTACTTC. Its protein product is CASSNTGTSEETQYF.

This clonotype was found once. The rearrangement uses TRBV11-3 and TRBJ1-6, with D uncertain. Trimming stripped 5 bases from V and 7 bases from J, with 9 bases between. CDR1 is SGHNT and CDR2 is YENEEA in the germline V gene. This CDR3 is 13 amino acids long. CDR3 amino acids: CASSTDPNSPLHF. The DNA of the CDR3 is TGTGCCAGCAGCACGGACCCAAATTCACCCCTCCACTTT.

This clonotype was seen more than once but under ten times. The chain couples TRBV5-1 to TRBJ2-3; D is perhaps TRBD1 or TRBD2 (6 bases each). Trimming removed 4 bases from V and 7 bases from J, with 19 bases in between. The CDR3 spans 15 residues. Per the germline V gene, CDR1 is SGHRS and CDR2 is YFSETQ. CDR3 nucleotides: TGCGCCAGCAGCCCCGGGACATCCCGCGGGAATACGCAGTATTTT. This gives the protein CASSPGTSRGNTQYF.

The CDR3 bases are TGTGCCAGCAGTTGGCGAGATACGCAGTATTTT. As protein: CASSWRDTQYF. This chain connects TRBV2 to TRBJ2-3; D is unclear. Trimming took off 5 bases at V and 5 bases at J, with 5 bases between the two ends. The germline V gene has CDR1 SNHLY and CDR2 FYNNEI. CDR3 length: 11 residues.

Many counts were recorded for this clonotype. The rearrangement uses TRBV9 and TRBJ2-1, with a weak D call TRBD2 (7 bases). Germline V gene data show CDR1 as SGDLS and CDR2 as YYNGEE. CDR3 length: 15 residues. V lost 0 bases and J lost 8, with 15 bases in between. The CDR3 DNA is TGTGCCAGCAGCGTAGCGGGGGGCTTAGGCGATGAGCAGTTCTTC. It encodes CASSVAGGLGDEQFF.

This clonotype occurred many times. The rearrangement joins TRBV20-1 to TRBJ2-7; D uncertain. Germline V gene data show CDR1 as DFQATT and CDR2 as SNEGSKA (reference sequence). Trimming left V 3 bases short and J 0 bases short, with 12 bases between. The CDR3 spans 14 residues. The CDR3, as DNA: TGCAGTGCTAGGACGGATCCTAGCTCCTACGAGCAGTACTTC. This encodes CSARTDPSSYEQYF.

This clonotype has just a few counts. CDR3 amino acids: CASSDMGTLNTEAFF. CDR3 nucleotides: TGTGCCAGCAGTGATATGGGCACATTGAACACTGAAGCTTTCTTT. This chain uses TRBV2 with TRBJ1-1; D remains unclear. Germline assignment: CDR1 SNHLY and CDR2 FYNNEI. The V end lost 3 bases, the J end lost 0 bases, and 11 bases lay between the germline ends. This CDR3 has 15 residues.

This clonotype came up a few times. This rearrangement joins TRBV5-1 to TRBJ2-1, with D unresolved. The V gene lost 0 bases and the J gene lost 9 bases, with 10 bases spanning the gap. CDR1 and CDR2 from the germline V gene are SGHRS and YFSETQ. The CDR3 is made up of 13 amino acids. CDR3 coding DNA: TGCGCCAGCAGCTTGGTCCCTGGCGGTGAGCAGTTCTTC. This translates into CASSLVPGGEQFF. The whole variable domain, filled in from reference TRBV5-1 and TRBJ2-1, reads KAGVTQTPRYLIKTRGQQVTLSCSPISGHRSVSWYQQTPGQGLQFLFEYFSETQRNKGNFPGRFSGRQFSNSRSEMNVSTLELGDSALYLCASSLVPGGEQFFGPGTRLTVL.

The chain links TRBV7-9 to TRBJ2-5, with 13 bases identical to TRBD2. The CDR3 runs 16 residues. In germline, CDR1 is SEHNR, CDR2 FQNEAQ (reference sequence). V lost 6 bases, J lost 4 bases, and 8 bases stayed unmatched. The CDR3 DNA reads TGTGCCAGCAGGCGGACTAGCGGGAGAATCGGAGAGACCCAGTACTTC. The encoded protein is CASRRTSGRIGETQYF.

The CDR3 nucleotides read TGTGCCATCACCGCACTAGGGGCGGACGGGGAGCTGTTTTTT. It translates to CAITALGADGELFF. This rearrangement joins TRBV10-3 to TRBJ2-2, with D possibly being TRBD1 or TRBD2 (5 bases each). The length of the CDR3 is 14 residues. Trimming cost V 7 bases and J 7 bases, with 16 bases left between them. CDR1 and CDR2 (germline): ENHRY, SYGVKD.

The V call is TRBV11-2, the J call TRBJ2-7; 8 bases line up with TRBD2. CDR3 length: 17 residues. V lost 5 bases and J lost 1; bases outside the gene matches: 13. Germline CDR1 SGHAT, CDR2 FQNNGV. The CDR3 sequence: CASSLLSGISQSYEQYF. In DNA form, the CDR3 reads TGTGCCAGCAGCCTCCTTAGCGGGATTTCCCAATCCTACGAGCAGTACTTC.

This clonotype was detected only a few times. The chain has TRBV6-1 and TRBJ2-6, with TRBD1 identical over 7 bases. Germline V gene lookup returns CDR1 MNHNS and CDR2 SASEGT. V trimming: 5 bases; J trimming: 4 bases; junction bases outside the gene matches: 14. The CDR3 runs to 18 residues. The CDR3 region is CASSPRTGGTVGANVLTF. CDR3 nucleotide sequence: TGTGCCAGCAGTCCCCGGACAGGAGGAACGGTAGGGGCCAACGTCCTGACTTTC.

This clonotype was seen just once. This rearrangement joins TRBV6-2 or TRBV6-3 to TRBJ2-7; 9 bases agree with TRBD2. V was pared by 7 bases and J by 0 bases, with 7 bases of the junction left unmatched. Germline V gene lookup returns CDR1 MNHEY and CDR2 SVGEGT. There are 15 residues in the CDR3. CDR3 sequence (DNA): TGTGCCAGCACTCCCCGTAGCGGGGGCTCCTACGAGCAGTACTTC. Its protein is CASTPRSGGSYEQYF.

The chain employs TRBV20-1 and TRBJ2-2; D is undetermined. CDR3 length: 10 amino acids. The germline V gene encodes CDR1 DFQATT and CDR2 SNEGSKA (reference sequence). V was trimmed by 6 bases and J by 7 bases, leaving 6 bases between them. The CDR3 DNA sequence: TGCAGTGCCCTCCACGGGGAGCTGTTTTTT. This codes for CSALHGELFF.

This chain connects TRBV18 to TRBJ1-1; D gene uncertain. Trimming left V 4 bases short and J 3 bases short, with 9 bases between. This CDR3 has 13 residues. Germline CDR1 KGHSH, CDR2 LQKENI. CDR3 loop: CASSRSLDTEAFF. DNA of the CDR3: TGTGCCAGCTCACGTTCGTTAGACACTGAAGCTTTCTTT.

The chain couples TRBV20-1 to TRBJ2-2; no definite D call. V dropped 6 bases and J dropped 6 bases, with 11 bases sitting between them. Looked up from germline, CDR1 is DFQATT and CDR2 is SNEGSKA (reference sequence). This CDR3 region has 12 residues. CDR3: CSAQPRAGELFF. The DNA of the CDR3 is TGCAGTGCCCAACCTAGGGCCGGGGAGCTGTTTTTT.

The chain carries TRBV9 and TRBJ2-1; 9 nucleotides agree with TRBD1. The CDR3 length is 17 residues. The ends lost 1 base at V and 5 bases at J; junction bases unmatched: 10. CDR1 is SGDLS, CDR2 YYNGEE, per germline. The CDR3 DNA reads TGTGCCAGCAGCGTATGGGTAGGACAGGGGCGACACAATGAGCAGTTCTTC. Translating gives CASSVWVGQGRHNEQFF.

This chain connects TRBV9 to TRBJ2-5; unclear D gene. The CDR3 runs 13 residues. V was pared by 0 bases and J by 2 bases, with 5 bases between. Germline V gene lookup returns CDR1 SGDLS and CDR2 YYNGEE. The CDR3 loop reads CASSVVGQETQYF. The CDR3 coding sequence is TGTGCCAGCAGCGTAGTCGGGCAAGAGACCCAGTACTTC.

The chain couples TRBV20-1 to TRBJ2-1; 10 nucleotides align to TRBD2. V lost 6 bases and J lost 4; bases outside the gene matches: 6. This CDR3 has 14 residues. Germline CDR1 is DFQATT and CDR2 is SNEGSKA (reference sequence). The CDR3 loop is CSAGSGGAYNEQFF. The CDR3 nucleotides read TGCAGTGCCGGGAGCGGGGGGGCGTACAATGAGCAGTTCTTC.

This clonotype was seen only once. The chain has TRBV9 and TRBJ2-3, with 9 bases matching TRBD2. The CDR3 length is 16 residues. CDR1 SGDLS and CDR2 YYNGEE come from the germline V gene. V lost 0 bases and J lost 1; bases outside the gene matches: 3. The CDR3 loop is CASSVAQRGGTDTQYF. In DNA, the CDR3 is TGTGCCAGCAGCGTAGCACAGCGGGGGGGCACAGATACGCAGTATTTT.

The chain employs TRBV19 and TRBJ1-4; D remains unclear. Trimming shortened V by 9 bases and J by 3 bases, and 11 bases separated the two germline ends. Germline CDR1 is LNHDA and CDR2 is SQIVND (reference sequence). The CDR3 length is 13 residues. This CDR3 is CASAEYSNEKLFF. CDR3 nucleotide sequence: TGTGCCAGCGCGGAGTACTCTAATGAAAAACTGTTTTTT.

This clonotype occurred a few times. The V call is TRBV5-5, the J call TRBJ2-7; tentative D call: TRBD2 (6 bases). Germline V gene sequence: CDR1 SGHKS, CDR2 YYEKEE (reference sequence). Deletions cut 4 bases from V and 2 bases from J, with 13 bases between. This CDR3 comprises 14 residues. Written as DNA, the CDR3 is TGTGCCAGCAGCCTATGGAGGGGACCCTACGAGCAGTACTTC. Its protein product is CASSLWRGPYEQYF.

The CDR3 sequence: CASRPLDRGNEQFF. The CDR3 DNA sequence: TGTGCCAGCCGGCCCTTAGACAGGGGCAATGAGCAGTTCTTC. The rearrangement links TRBV11-3 to TRBJ2-1, with 8 bases lining up with TRBD1. Germline CDR1 and CDR2: SGHNT and YENEEA. V shed 8 bases and J 6 bases; nucleotides not matched to a gene: 9. The CDR3 has 14 residues.

The gene calls are TRBV20-1 and TRBJ2-7, with TRBD1 identical over 8 bases. The junction had 7 bases not matched to a gene; V was cut back by 3 bases and J by 6 bases. The CDR3 extends over 13 amino acids. Germline V lookup: CDR1 DFQATT, CDR2 SNEGSKA (reference sequence). CDR3 in DNA: TGCAGTGCTAGGTTGGGACAGGCAGCCGAGCAGTACTTC. This codes for CSARLGQAAEQYF.

The chain recombines TRBV5-6 with TRBJ1-1; a weak D match, TRBD1 (6 bases). This CDR3 is 14 amino acids long. V lost 4 bases and J lost 1, with 11 bases in between. The V gene's germline CDR1 is SGHDT and CDR2 YYEEEE. CDR3 DNA sequence: TGTGCCAGCAGCCAAGGACAGAGGAACACTGAAGCTTTCTTT. Amino acid sequence: CASSQGQRNTEAFF.